Following are 9 T cell receptor beta chains from one sample sequenced in a study of beta chain features in type 1 diabetes. The investigators reverse transcribed all of the isolated RNA, so they sequenced expressed TCRB transcripts. The protocol was immunoSEQ multiplex PCR, while the TCRdb copy is restricted to in-frame clones and leaves out a portion. The sample has some 350,000 clones, 8.5% to 10% seen once. Study-level findings and limits: In all four CD4+ subsets, TCRB CDR3 length was significantly, moderately reduced in type 1 diabetes.

Their antigen targets remain unknown. Material for sequencing was central memory CD4+ T cells from blood. The receptors were gathered from a man aged 25 to 40 with type 1 diabetes.

This chain links TRBV6-1 with TRBJ2-3; D is unresolved. This CDR3 spans 17 amino acids. V dropped 4 bases and J dropped 1 base, with 18 bases sitting between them. From germline, CDR1 is MNHNS and CDR2 SASEGT. The CDR3: CASSVWQASSRTDTQYF. CDR3 sequence (DNA): TGTGCCAGCAGTGTATGGCAGGCCTCTTCCCGCACAGATACGCAGTATTTT.

There are a few counts of this clone. The genes are TRBV20-1 and TRBJ2-5; no clear D. Germline V gene sequence: CDR1 DFQATT, CDR2 SNEGSKA (reference sequence). The CDR3 runs 10 residues. Trimming removed 6 bases from V and 1 base from J, with 3 bases in between. The CDR3 nucleotides are TGCAGTGCCTTCCAAGAGACCCAGTACTTC. It is translated as CSAFQETQYF.

V is TRBV5-1 and J is TRBJ2-7; 9 bases line up with TRBD2. V dropped 7 bases and J dropped 6; count of bases not matched to a gene: 17. There are 16 residues in the CDR3. CDR1 is SGHRS, CDR2 YFSETQ, per germline. As DNA, the CDR3 is TGCGCCAGCGCCGACGGCCAGACTAGCGGCCAGCGCGAGCAGTACTTC. This translates into CASADGQTSGQREQYF.

Regarding this clone: A much larger clone differs by one base, so this may be a read error. This chain connects TRBV6-5 to TRBJ1-2; 7 bases line up with TRBD1. Germline lookup yields CDR1 MNHEY and CDR2 SVGAGI. V was pared by 6 bases and J by 4 bases, with 2 bases of the junction left unmatched. This CDR3 has 12 amino acids. The DNA of the CDR3 is TGTGCCAGCAGGGGGACAGCCTATGGCTACACCTTC. The encoded protein is CASRGTAYGYTF.

The V gene is TRBV6-5, the J gene TRBJ2-6, with unresolved D. The CDR3 loop spans 16 amino acids. Deletions cut 0 bases from V and 0 bases from J, with 6 bases between. CDR1 is MNHEY and CDR2 is SVGAGI in the germline V gene. The CDR3 nucleotides are TGTGCCAGCAGTTACTCGCAGAGCTCTGGGGCCAACGTCCTGACTTTC. Amino acids: CASSYSQSSGANVLTF.

J is TRBJ2-1 and V is TRBV7-9; D is ambiguous. The V end lost 5 bases, the J end lost 7 bases, and 15 bases lay between the germline ends. From germline, CDR1 is SEHNR and CDR2 FQNEAQ (reference sequence). The CDR3 spans 14 residues. The chain's CDR3 is CASSLSNWGNEQFF. CDR3 DNA sequence: TGTGCCAGCAGCCTCTCGAATTGGGGTAATGAGCAGTTCTTC.

This clone occurred a few times. The V call is TRBV11-3, the J call TRBJ2-7; 11 nucleotides match TRBD2. The CDR3 runs 16 residues. Trimming cost V 0 bases and J 2 bases; bases outside gene matches: 3. Germline V gene sequence: CDR1 SGHNT, CDR2 YENEEA. CDR3 residues: CASSLELAGGTYEQYF. Written as DNA, the CDR3 is TGTGCCAGCAGCTTAGAGCTAGCGGGAGGAACCTACGAGCAGTACTTC.

This chain links TRBV28 with TRBJ2-1, with D perhaps matching TRBD1 (6 bases). In germline, CDR1 is MDHEN, CDR2 SYDVKM. With 7 bases removed from V and 2 bases from J, the gap between germline ends came to 15 bases. CDR3 length: 15 residues. The CDR3 sequence is CASTVGGLTYNEQFF. CDR3 sequence (DNA): TGTGCCAGCACTGTTGGGGGCTTAACCTACAATGAGCAGTTCTTC.

In its sample, this clone was seen a few times. This chain links TRBV27 with TRBJ2-7, with 9 bases matching TRBD2. The CDR3 has 15 amino acids. The V gene end was trimmed by 6 bases and the J gene end by 0 bases; junction bases not matched to a gene: 6. The germline V gene has CDR1 MNHEY and CDR2 SMNVEV (reference sequence). CDR3 region: CASSRRLAASYEQYF. CDR3 nucleotide sequence: TGTGCCAGCAGCCGTCGACTAGCGGCCTCCTACGAGCAGTACTTC.